The entry below describes one T cell receptor beta chain. The record originates from a study of blood T cell repertoires in COVID-19. Study background: T cells, B-cell-depleted T cells, or PBMCs supplied cDNA or gDNA.

Libraries were prepared by immunoSEQ multiplex PCR; TCRdb keeps only in-frame clonotypes and omits some of them. This table holds tens of thousands of clones, 75% to 90% found once. The sequence was collected from a woman in her seventies with COVID-19, enrolled during active disease. The sample comprised peripheral blood.

The CDR3 here is CASSFGGSSGNTIYF. CDR3 bases: TGTGCCAGCAGCTTTGGGGGGAGCTCTGGAAACACCATATATTTT. This chain links TRBV5-6 with TRBJ1-3; perhaps TRBD1 as D (5 bases). The germline V gene encodes CDR1 SGHDT and CDR2 YYEEEE. V lost 2 bases to trimming and J lost 0 bases, with 9 bases between them. CDR3 length: 15 amino acids.